This T cell receptor (beta chain) was sequenced during a study of blood T cells in healthy people across ages. This CDR3 spans 17 amino acids. The germline V gene has CDR1 MNHEY and CDR2 SVGEGT. The ends lost 0 bases at V and 5 bases at J; junction bases unmatched: 9. Using a J-beta primer mix together with a sample-barcoded 5' primer, a second PCR was run for roughly 7 to 11 cycles. A template-switch adaptor with 12 random nucleotides tagged each cDNA molecule. TCRdb reanalysed the 5' RACE reads using MiXCR and keeps one entry per CDR3 protein. The data show 1.5 million to 2 million distinct CDR3 sequences, with around 50% seen just once and around 2.1% held by the top ten. Every donor contributed approximately 10 milliliters of peripheral blood by blood draw.

The chain couples TRBV6-2 or TRBV6-3 to TRBJ2-5; 10 nucleotides agree with TRBD2. The sequence came from a woman aged 40-49 years in good health. Sequencing was carried out using blood. This chain's CDR3 is CASSYSPAGGPGETQYF. CDR3 nucleotides: TGTGCCAGCAGTTACTCTCCAGCGGGGGGGCCGGGGGAGACCCAGTACTTC.